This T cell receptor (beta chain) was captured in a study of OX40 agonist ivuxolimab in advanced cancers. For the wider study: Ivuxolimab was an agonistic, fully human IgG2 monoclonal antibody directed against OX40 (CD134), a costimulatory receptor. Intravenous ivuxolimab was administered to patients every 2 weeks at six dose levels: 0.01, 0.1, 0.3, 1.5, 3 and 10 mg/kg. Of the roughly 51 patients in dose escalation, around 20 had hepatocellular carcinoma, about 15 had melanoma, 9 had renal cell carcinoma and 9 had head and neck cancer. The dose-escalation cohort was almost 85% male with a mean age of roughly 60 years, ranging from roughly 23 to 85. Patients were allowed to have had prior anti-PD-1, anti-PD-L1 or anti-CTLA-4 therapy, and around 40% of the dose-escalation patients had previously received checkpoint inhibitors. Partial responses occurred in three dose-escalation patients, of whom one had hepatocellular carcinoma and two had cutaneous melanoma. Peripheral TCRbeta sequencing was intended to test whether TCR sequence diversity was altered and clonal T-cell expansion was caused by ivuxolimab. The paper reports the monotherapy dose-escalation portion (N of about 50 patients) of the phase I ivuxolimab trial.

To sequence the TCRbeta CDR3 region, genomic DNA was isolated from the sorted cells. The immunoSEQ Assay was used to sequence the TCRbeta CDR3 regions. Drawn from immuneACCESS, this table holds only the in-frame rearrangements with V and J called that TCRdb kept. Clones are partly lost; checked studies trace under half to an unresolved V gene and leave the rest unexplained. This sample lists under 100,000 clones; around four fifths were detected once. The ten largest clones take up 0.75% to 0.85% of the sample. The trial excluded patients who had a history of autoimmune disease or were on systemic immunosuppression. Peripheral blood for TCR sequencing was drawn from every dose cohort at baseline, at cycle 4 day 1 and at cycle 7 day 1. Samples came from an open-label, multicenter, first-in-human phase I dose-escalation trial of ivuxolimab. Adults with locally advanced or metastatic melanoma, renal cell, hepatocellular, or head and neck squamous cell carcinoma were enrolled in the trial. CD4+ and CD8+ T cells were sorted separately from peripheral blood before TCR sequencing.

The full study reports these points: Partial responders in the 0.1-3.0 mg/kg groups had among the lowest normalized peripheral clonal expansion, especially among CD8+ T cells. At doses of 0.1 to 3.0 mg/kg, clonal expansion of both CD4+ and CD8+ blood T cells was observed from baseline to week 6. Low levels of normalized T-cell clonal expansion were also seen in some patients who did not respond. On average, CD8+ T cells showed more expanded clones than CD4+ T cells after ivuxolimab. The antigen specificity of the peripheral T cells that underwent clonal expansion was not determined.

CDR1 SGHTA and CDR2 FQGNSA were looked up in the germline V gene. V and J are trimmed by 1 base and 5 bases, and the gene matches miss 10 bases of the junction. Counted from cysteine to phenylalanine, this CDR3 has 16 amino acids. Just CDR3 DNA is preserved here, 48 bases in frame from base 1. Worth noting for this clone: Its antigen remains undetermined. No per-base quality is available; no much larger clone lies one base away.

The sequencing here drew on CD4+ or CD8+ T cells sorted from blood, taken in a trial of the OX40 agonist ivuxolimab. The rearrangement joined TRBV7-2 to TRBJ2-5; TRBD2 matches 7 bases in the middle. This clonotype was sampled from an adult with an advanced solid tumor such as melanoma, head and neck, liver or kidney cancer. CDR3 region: CASSLVMSGVRETQYF. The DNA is TGTGCCAGCAGCTTAGTGATGAGCGGGGTACGGGAGACCCAGTACTTC.